In its sample, the clone carrying this TCR beta chain was seen a few times. Amplification of TCR beta CDR3 regions used RNA as the template. HTBI primers were used for first-round RT-PCR of the TCR CDR3. A single record per CDR3 protein comes from TCRdb applying MiXCR to the multiplex PCR reads. The data contain hundreds of thousands of distinct CDR3 sequences, about a sixth of them singletons. The data are from a study of T cells in Graves' hyperthyroidism and ophthalmopathy. Germline CDR1 SQVTM, CDR2 ANQGSEA. Trimming left V 5 bases short and J 4 bases short, with 11 bases between. The CDR3 has 12 amino acids.

This TCR was sampled from a woman between 18 and 30 years old with Graves' hyperthyroidism. Material for sequencing was blood. The J gene is TRBJ1-2, the V gene TRBV29-1; perhaps TRBD1 as D (6 bases). The CDR3 spells CSVLQGGYGYTF. CDR3 nucleotide sequence: TGCAGCGTTCTACAGGGCGGCTATGGCTACACCTTC.